This T cell receptor beta chain came from a study of OX40 agonist ivuxolimab in advanced cancers. Assay: immunoSEQ multiplex PCR; the TCRdb copy retains only in-frame clones and omits some. The table shows roughly 41,000 clones, with 82% occurring only once. V was clipped by 1 base and J by 4 bases; unmatched bases: 12. Germline assignment: CDR1 SGHTA and CDR2 FQGNSA. CDR3 length: 17 amino acids. The sample was CD4+ or CD8+ T cells sorted from blood, taken in a trial of the OX40 agonist ivuxolimab. This clonotype originated in an adult with an advanced solid tumor such as melanoma, head and neck, liver or kidney cancer. This chain links TRBV7-2 with TRBJ2-7; 8 bases match TRBD2. The CDR3 DNA reads as TGTGCCAGCAGCTTAGGGTTCATCAGCGGGGGCGGGTACGAGCAGTACTTC. Encoded protein: CASSLGFISGGGYEQYF.